The TCR beta chain under discussion was sequenced for a study of early stage breast cancer tumors. In the study overall: Of some 17 invasive breast tumors, about a dozen were hormone receptor-positive, HER2-negative. Average read coverage per sample was 7.5 to 10-fold. Broader study findings: Compared with adjacent normal breast tissue, tumors showed approximately 2.5-fold greater T cell density and higher clonality. Comparing each tissue with blood distinguished tumor from normal in 14 of 16 patients.

Trimming removed 0 bases from V and 4 bases from J, with 14 bases in between. The germline V gene has CDR1 SGDLS and CDR2 YYNGEE. CDR3 length equals 15 residues. Turning to this clone: Antigen: not known.

Generated by immunoSEQ multiplex PCR, the TCRdb table keeps only in-frame clones and is missing some. The sample yields fewer than 70,000 clones, approximately 80% seen once. The specimen was blood. The genes are TRBV9 and TRBJ2-7; D perhaps matches TRBD2 (6 bases). The source is a person aged 35-55 years with breast cancer. CDR3 in amino acids: CASSVGPGVAYEQYF. CDR3 coding DNA: TGTGCCAGCAGCGTAGGACCGGGAGTGGCTTACGAGCAGTACTTC.